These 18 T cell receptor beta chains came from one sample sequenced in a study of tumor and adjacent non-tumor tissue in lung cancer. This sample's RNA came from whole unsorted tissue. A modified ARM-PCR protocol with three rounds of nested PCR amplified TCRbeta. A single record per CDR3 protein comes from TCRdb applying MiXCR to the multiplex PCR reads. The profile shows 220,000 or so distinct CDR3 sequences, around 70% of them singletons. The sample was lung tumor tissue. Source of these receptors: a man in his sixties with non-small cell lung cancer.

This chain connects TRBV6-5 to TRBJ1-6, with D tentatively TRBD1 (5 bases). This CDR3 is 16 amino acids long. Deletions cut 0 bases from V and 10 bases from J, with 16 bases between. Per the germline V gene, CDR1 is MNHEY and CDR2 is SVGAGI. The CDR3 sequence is CASSYSSSAGTSPLHF. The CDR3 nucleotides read TGTGCCAGCAGTTACTCGAGCTCCGCCGGGACCTCACCCCTCCACTTT.

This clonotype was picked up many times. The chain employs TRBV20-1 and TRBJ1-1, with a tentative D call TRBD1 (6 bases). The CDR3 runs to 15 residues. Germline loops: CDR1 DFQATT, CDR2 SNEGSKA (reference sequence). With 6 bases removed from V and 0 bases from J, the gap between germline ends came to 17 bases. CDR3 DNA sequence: TGCAGTGCCAAAAACCTCGGACAGTTGAACACTGAAGCTTTCTTT. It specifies CSAKNLGQLNTEAFF.

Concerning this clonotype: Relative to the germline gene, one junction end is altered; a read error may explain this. The CDR3 DNA follows: TGTGCCAGCAGTTTGGGAAGGAGGAGCTCTGGAAGCACCATGTATTTT. Translation: CASSLGRRSSGSTMYF. V usage is TRBV5-8 and J usage is TRBJ1-3, with unresolved D. Germline V gene data show CDR1 as SGHTS and CDR2 as YDEGEE. The CDR3 is made up of 16 amino acids. Full variable domain (missing parts from reference TRBV5-8 and TRBJ1-3): EAGVTQSPTHLIKTRGQQATLRCSPISGHTSVYWYQQALGLGLQFLLWYDEGEERNRGNFPPRFSGRQFPNYSSELNVNALELEDSALYLCASSLGRRSSGSTMYFGEGSWLTVV.

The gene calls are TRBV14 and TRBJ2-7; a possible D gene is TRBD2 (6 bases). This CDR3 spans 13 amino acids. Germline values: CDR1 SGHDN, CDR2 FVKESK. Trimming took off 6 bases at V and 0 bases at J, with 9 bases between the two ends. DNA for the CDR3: TGTGCCAGCAGACCGCGGGGCTCCTACGAGCAGTACTTC. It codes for CASRPRGSYEQYF.

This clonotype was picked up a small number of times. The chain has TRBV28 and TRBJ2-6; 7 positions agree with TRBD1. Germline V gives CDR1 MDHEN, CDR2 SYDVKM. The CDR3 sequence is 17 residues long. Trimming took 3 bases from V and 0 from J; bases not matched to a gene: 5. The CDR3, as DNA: TGTGCCAGCAGTTTCCGGACAGGCAGCTCTGGGGCCAACGTCCTGACTTTC. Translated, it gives CASSFRTGSSGANVLTF.

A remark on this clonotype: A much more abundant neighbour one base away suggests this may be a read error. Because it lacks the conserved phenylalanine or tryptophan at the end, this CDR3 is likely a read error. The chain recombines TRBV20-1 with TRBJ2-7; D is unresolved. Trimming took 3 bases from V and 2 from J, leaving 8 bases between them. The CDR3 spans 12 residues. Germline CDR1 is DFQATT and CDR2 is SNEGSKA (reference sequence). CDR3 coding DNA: TGCAGTGCTAGCCGCGGCCCCTACGAGCAGTACTCC. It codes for CSASRGPYEQYS.

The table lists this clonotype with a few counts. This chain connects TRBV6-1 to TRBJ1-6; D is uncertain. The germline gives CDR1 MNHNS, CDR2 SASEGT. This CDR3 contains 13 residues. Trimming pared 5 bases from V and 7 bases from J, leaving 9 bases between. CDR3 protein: CASSPTENSPLHF. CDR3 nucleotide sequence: TGTGCCAGCAGTCCTACAGAGAATTCACCCCTCCACTTT.

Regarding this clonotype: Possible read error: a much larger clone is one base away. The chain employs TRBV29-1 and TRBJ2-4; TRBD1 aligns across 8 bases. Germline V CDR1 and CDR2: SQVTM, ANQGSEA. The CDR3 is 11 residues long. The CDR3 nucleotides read TGCAGCGGTGTGACAGGGGACATTCAGAACTTC. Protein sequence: CSGVTGDIQNF.

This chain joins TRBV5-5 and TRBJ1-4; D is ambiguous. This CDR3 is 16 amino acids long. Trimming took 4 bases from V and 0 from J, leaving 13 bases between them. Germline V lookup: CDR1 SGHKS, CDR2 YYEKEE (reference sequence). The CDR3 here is CASSPHLEATNEKLFF. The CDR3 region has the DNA TGTGCCAGCAGCCCTCATCTGGAGGCAACTAATGAAAAACTGTTTTTT.

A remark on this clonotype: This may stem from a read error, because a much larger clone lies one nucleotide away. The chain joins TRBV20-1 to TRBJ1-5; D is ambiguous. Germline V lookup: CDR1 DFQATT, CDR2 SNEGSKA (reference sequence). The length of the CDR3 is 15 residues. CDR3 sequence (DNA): TGCAGTGCTAGGGCCTCAGTGGGGTATCATCAGCTCCAGCATTTT. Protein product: CSARASVGYHQLQHF.

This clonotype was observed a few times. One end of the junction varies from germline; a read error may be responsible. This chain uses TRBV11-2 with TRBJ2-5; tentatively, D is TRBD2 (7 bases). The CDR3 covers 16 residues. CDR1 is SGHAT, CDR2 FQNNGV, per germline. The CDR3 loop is CASSSTMGGPMETQYF. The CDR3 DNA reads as TGTGCCAGCAGTTCCACAATGGGGGGGCCAATGGAGACCCAATACTTC.

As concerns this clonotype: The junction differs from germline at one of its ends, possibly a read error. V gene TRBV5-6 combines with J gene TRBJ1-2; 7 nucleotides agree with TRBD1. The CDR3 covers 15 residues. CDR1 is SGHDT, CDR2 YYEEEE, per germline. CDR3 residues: CASSSGQRITYGYSF. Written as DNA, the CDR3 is TGTGCCAGCAGCTCGGGACAGAGAATCACCTATGGCTACAGCTTC.

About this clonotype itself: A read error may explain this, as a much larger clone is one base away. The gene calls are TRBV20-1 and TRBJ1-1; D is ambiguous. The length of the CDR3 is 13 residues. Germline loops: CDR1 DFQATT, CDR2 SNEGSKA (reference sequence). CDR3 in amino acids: CGARESPNTEAFF. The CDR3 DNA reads TGCGGTGCTAGGGAGAGCCCCAACACTGAAGCTTTCTTT.

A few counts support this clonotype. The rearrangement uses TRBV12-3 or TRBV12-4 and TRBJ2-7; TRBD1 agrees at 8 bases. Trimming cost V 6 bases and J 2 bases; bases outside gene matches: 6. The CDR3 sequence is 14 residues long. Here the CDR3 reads CASRRDRNTYEQYF. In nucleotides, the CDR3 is TGTGCCAGCAGGAGGGACAGGAACACCTACGAGCAGTACTTC.

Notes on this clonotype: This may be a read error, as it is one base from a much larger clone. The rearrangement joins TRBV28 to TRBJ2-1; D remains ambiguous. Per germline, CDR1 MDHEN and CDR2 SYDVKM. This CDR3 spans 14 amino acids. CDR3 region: CASAAVSSYHEQFF. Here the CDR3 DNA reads TGTGCCAGCGCGGCAGTCAGCTCCTACCATGAGCAGTTCTTC.

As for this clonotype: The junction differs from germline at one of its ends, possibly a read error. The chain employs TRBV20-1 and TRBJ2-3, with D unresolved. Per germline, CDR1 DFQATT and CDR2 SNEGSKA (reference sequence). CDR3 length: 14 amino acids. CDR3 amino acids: CSARVGWKVDTRYF. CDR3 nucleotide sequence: TGCAGTGCTAGAGTGGGGTGGAAGGTAGATACGCGGTATTTT.

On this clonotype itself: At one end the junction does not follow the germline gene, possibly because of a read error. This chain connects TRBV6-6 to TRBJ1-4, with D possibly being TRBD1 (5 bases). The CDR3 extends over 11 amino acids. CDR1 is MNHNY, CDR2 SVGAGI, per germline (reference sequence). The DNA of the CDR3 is TGTGCCTGCAGTTACGGGGGAAAACTGTTTTTT. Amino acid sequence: CACSYGGKLFF.

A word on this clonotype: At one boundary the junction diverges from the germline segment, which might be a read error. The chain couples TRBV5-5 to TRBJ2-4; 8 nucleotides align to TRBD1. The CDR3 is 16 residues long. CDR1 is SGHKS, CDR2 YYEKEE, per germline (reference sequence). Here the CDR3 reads CTSSLAGTGGKNIQYF. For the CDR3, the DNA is TGTACCAGCAGCTTGGCGGGGACAGGAGGAAAAAACATTCAGTACTTC.